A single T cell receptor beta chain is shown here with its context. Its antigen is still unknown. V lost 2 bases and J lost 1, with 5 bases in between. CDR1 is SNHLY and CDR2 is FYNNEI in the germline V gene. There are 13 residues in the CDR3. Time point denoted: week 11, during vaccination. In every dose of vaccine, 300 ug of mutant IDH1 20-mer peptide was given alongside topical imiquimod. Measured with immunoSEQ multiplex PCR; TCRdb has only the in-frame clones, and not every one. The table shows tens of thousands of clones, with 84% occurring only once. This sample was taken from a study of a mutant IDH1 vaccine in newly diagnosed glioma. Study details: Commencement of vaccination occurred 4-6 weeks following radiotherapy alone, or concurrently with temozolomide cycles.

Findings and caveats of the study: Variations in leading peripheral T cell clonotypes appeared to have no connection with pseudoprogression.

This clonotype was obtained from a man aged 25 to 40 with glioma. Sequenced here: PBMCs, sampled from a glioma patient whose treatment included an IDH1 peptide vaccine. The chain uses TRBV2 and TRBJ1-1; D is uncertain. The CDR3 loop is CASSEMANTEAFF. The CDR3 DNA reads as TGTGCCAGCAGTGAAATGGCGAACACTGAAGCTTTCTTT.